This record concerns one TCR beta chain sequence. What it binds is not known. Profiling relied on immunoSEQ multiplex PCR, and the TCRdb table lists in-frame clones only, not all of them. In the table there are over 65,000 clones, roughly 86% of which are singletons. The CDR3 spans 16 residues. Germline values: CDR1 GTSNPN, CDR2 SVGIG (reference sequence). Deletions cut 5 bases from V and 1 base from J, with 15 bases between. The data are from a study of OX40 agonist ivuxolimab in advanced cancers. Study-level findings and limits: No antigen was identified for the clonally expanded peripheral T cells.

The source is an adult with an advanced solid tumor such as melanoma, head and neck, liver or kidney cancer. The V gene is TRBV30, the J gene TRBJ2-6; the D gene is possibly TRBD1 (7 bases). Material: CD4+ or CD8+ T cells sorted from blood, obtained in a trial of the OX40 agonist ivuxolimab. CDR3 residues: CAWAGQTISGANVLTF. For the CDR3, the DNA is TGTGCCTGGGCGGGACAGACGATTTCTGGGGCCAACGTCCTGACTTTC.